This T cell receptor (beta chain) emerged from a study of cytomegalovirus exposure and HLA in healthy donors (TCRdb year 2017). With regard to the full study: An earlier analysis of approximately 640 of the donors reported more than 250 Gb of sequence data and around 120 million unique TCR beta sequences from around 200 million T cells. Around 320 gigabases of sequencing data and some 85 million unique TCR sequences were included in an early release covering 500 to 750 HLA-typed donors. Of the approximately 400 genotyped donors, around 81% fell in the genetic ancestry cluster associated with self-reported Caucasian donors. The aim of the study was to test whether cataloging public T cell receptors could identify signatures of past pathogen exposure. The T cell repertoires of 666 subjects were profiled by immunosequencing and related to cytomegalovirus serostatus. Besides the first cohort of more than 650 subjects, a separate validation cohort made up of 120 different subjects was used. The study combined high-throughput TCR immunosequencing, statistical association of individual TCRs with disease status, and machine learning to predict cytomegalovirus infection status. A later analysis re-examined previously published TCR beta repertoires from more than 550 donors and added high-resolution HLA genotyping to investigate patterns of TCR occurrence. The later analysis used no new phenotypic data to find candidate immune exposures, relying instead on TCR beta sequences and their occurrence across donors. To decide whether each TCR beta V gene segment behaved as functional or pseudogenic, an earlier analysis of approximately 590 of the donors relied on high-throughput TCR beta sequencing. Donor age, sex, ethnicity and CMV serostatus were collected together with the repertoire data. In a later genetic analysis, genome-wide SNP genotypes for about 65% of the roughly 700 donors were used, and that subset was treated as a discovery cohort. Every repertoire in the discovery cohort had been generated on one and the same sequencing platform. HLA typing covered class I and class II loci at four-digit resolution. The number of typed donors differed by locus: about 620-640 for A, B, C, DRB1 and DQB1; 500 to 550 for DQA1; some 610 for DPA1; and 400 to 480 for DPB1. About five DR-DQ haplotypes were handled as single units for association and clustering because linkage in the cohort was strong. Among around 400 genotyped donors of the cohort, an average of about 240,000 unique TCR beta nucleotide sequences was sequenced per donor, of which 15% to 20% were non-productive.

Study-wide conclusions, independent of this receptor: In a later genetic analysis, a missense DCLRE1C variant was associated with V-gene and J-gene trimming of TCR beta chains, and the association was replicated in an independent cohort. A later analysis found that most CMV-associated TCR beta chains appeared HLA-restricted, with HLA associations seemingly driven largely by CMV exposure. Because counts were too low, roughly 17 rarely observed V segments, including chromosome 9 orphons, were left out of the earlier analysis of approximately 580 of the donors. A further reported finding was that TCR beta sequences accurately predicted the HLA-A and HLA-B alleles for most subjects in the first cohort. Because HLA typing was unavailable for some donors at each locus, only the typed subset was used in association tests. At a false discovery rate of 0.05, a later analysis linked some 18,000 TCR beta sequences to specific HLA alleles. Linkage disequilibrium might explain the correlated functional status among segregating V segments, but an unknown experimental factor could not be excluded. In vitro tests confirmed that a few of the cytomegalovirus-associated TCR beta chains recognize cytomegalovirus antigens. The 87-base-pair reads could not distinguish some IMGT-functional V segments, including TRBV6-2 and TRBV6-3, so those segments were excluded. An earlier analysis of several hundred of the donors showed that most TCR beta V segments appeared in productive rearrangements either about 87% or about 30% of the time, which broadly matched IMGT annotations. According to the authors, the approach could potentially be generalized to other disease states and immunological phenotypes. In a later analysis, the rate of TCR association differed among HLA loci, with DRB1 alleles having the most associated TCRs and HLA-C alleles having the fewest. A cluster of highly shared sequence variants was judged likely to be a technical artifact of the sequencing pipeline. In a later analysis, HLA-associated TCR beta chains were found to be more clonally expanded and to have lower generation probabilities than equally common non-associated chains. Presence/absence analyses assumed roughly uniform sequencing depth across donors, an assumption that may not hold. The classifier was reported to diagnose cytomegalovirus status with high specificity and sensitivity in both the original cohort and the validation cohort. Across donors, most TCR sequences were observed very rarely, whereas some public TCRs were present in many individuals. The only immune exposure information available for the cohort was CMV serostatus. When HLA alleles, especially DR and DQ, strongly co-occurred, TCR associations were difficult to assign to individual alleles. A later analysis reported that several top co-occurrence clusters appeared linked to parvovirus B19, influenza, CMV and Epstein-Barr virus. The study gave a list of around 170 TCR beta chains associated with cytomegalovirus. Compared with the 666-donor mean, donors in an Asian-associated ancestry cluster had fewer N-insertions in productive TCRs, according to a later genetic analysis. This cohort had only TCR beta chains sequenced, and the lack of alpha or paired-chain data limited which features could be detected.

The protocol used for the library was the immunoSEQ multiplex PCR assay. A mixture of 60 forward primers for TCR Vbeta segments and 13 reverse primers for TCR Jbeta segments was used in the multiplex PCR. The CDR3 region of rearranged TCR beta genes was amplified from genomic DNA by a multiplex PCR assay. Amplified TCR beta libraries were sequenced as 87-base-pair reads on the Illumina HiSeq System. On the authors' methods: In a later analysis, around 80 million unique TCR beta chains were counted across the roughly 610 repertoires, and approximately 11 million of these chains were shared by at least two donors. A nearest-neighbor algorithm error-corrected the raw reads and collapsed the reads into unique sequences, merging closely related sequences to remove PCR and sequencing errors. To assign V, D and J gene segments, CDR3 sequences were aligned to IMGT reference sequences. For a sequence to be retained, at least a six-nucleotide match to both a V gene segment and a J gene segment was required. Rearrangements were called productive when the CDR3 lacked stop codons and stayed in frame with V and J; all others were non-productive. Following IMGT convention, CDR3 was defined as the stretch from the second conserved V-encoded cysteine to the conserved J-encoded phenylalanine. In an earlier analysis of around 640 of the donors, sequences lacking an unambiguous match to a single V gene segment were excluded. An earlier analysis of several hundred of the donors classified V segments as functional when productive rearrangements were above 56.7% and as segregating when the standard deviation between donors was above 5%. A statistical classification framework was developed to diagnose cytomegalovirus status using the catalog of TCR beta chain sequences. In a later analysis, V and J genes were assigned by comparing TCR nucleotide sequences against IMGT/GENE-DB human TR gene sequences. Using the TCRdist pipeline, a later analysis assigned CDR3 sequences along with most-parsimonious VDJ recombination scenarios. In a later analysis, each TCR beta chain was defined by its CDR3 amino acid sequence together with its V-gene family, and reads lacking a unique V-gene family were excluded. In a later analysis, 550 to 650 highly shared, low-generation-probability nucleotide sequences were removed to address suspected cross-contamination and a sequencing artifact. In a later analysis, a clonal expansion index for each public chain was calculated from normalized within-repertoire ranks of inferred template counts. A later analysis computed generation probabilities with a VDJ recombination model fitted to out-of-frame rearrangements, and checked the results against IGoR. In a later analysis, TCR-TCR, TCR-HLA and TCR-CMV co-occurrence was scored with hypergeometric tests, and a repertoire-size bias correction was applied to TCR pairs. False discovery rates were estimated in a later analysis by permuting HLA or CMV assignments 20 times. In a later analysis, co-occurring TCRs were grouped with DBSCAN, and TCRdist sequence similarity was added when clustering was performed within HLA-allele-positive subsets. Co-occurrence clustering excluded repertoires with fewer than 30,000 or more than 120,000 public chains, plus five with anomalous nucleotide sharing. Entries here come from immuneACCESS through TCRdb and include only in-frame sequences with V and J called. Some clones fail to appear in such tables; in the studies checked, an unresolved V gene covers under half of the shortfall, and the cause of the remainder is unknown. V and J calls plus clone size are reproduced from that table; the DNA served to infer D and trimming. Within this sample are tens of thousands of clones, with less than 65% of them counted one time only. The ten largest clonotypes hold approximately 6% of the sample.

This clone was seen more than once but under ten times. Its specific antigen is unknown. It has no much larger one-base neighbor in the sample; base qualities were not kept. The cohort comprised around 700 healthy bone marrow donors. At the time of sampling, all cohort members were nominally healthy, though unrecorded immune exposures were likely present. The donor was CMV seronegative and was included in the group of several hundred seronegative cohort members. A peripheral blood sample was collected from each donor, and TCR beta sequencing was performed on peripheral blood mononuclear cells. The Qiagen DNeasy Blood Extraction Kit was used to extract genomic DNA from the blood cell samples. The CDR3 goes from the cysteine to the phenylalanine over 18 residues. Left in the record is the CDR3 DNA by itself, 54 bases read in frame from the first base. V lost 0 bases and J lost 3 bases, and the count of bases not matched to a germline gene is 11.

Sequenced input: PBMCs. Rearrangement joined TRBV23-1 to TRBJ1-5; TRBD1 agrees with 7 junctional bases. TRBV23-1 is known as an ORF, though its function is uncertain. The origin of this receptor is a woman in her 30s in good health and CMV-seronegative. The CDR3 reads CASSQSHPRDRDNQPQHF. The DNA sequence is as follows: TGCGCCAGCAGTCAATCACACCCTCGGGACAGAGACAATCAGCCCCAGCATTTT.